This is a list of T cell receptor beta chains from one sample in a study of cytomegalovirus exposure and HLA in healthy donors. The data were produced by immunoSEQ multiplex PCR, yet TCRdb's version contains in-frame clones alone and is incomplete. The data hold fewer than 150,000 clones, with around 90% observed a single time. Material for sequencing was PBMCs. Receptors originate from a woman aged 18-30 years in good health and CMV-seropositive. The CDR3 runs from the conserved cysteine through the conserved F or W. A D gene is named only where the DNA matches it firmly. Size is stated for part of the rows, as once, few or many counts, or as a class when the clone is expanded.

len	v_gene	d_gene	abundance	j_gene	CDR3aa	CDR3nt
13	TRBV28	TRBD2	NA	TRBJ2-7	CASRRGGIHEQYF	TGTGCCAGCCGACGCGGGGGAATCCACGAGCAGTACTTC
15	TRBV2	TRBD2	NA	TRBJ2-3	CASSFMGLAGDTQYF	TGTGCCAGCAGTTTTATGGGACTAGCGGGGGATACGCAGTATTTT
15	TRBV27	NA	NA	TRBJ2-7	CASRPRSTLGYEQYF	TGTGCCAGCCGTCCTAGGTCCACCCTCGGCTACGAGCAGTACTTC
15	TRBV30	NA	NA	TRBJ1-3	CAWSVGQSSGNTIYF	TGTGCCTGGAGTGTAGGACAGTCCTCTGGAAACACCATATATTTT
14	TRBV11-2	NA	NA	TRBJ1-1	CASSSVTGGTEAFF	TGTGCCAGCAGCTCTGTCACCGGAGGCACTGAAGCTTTCTTT
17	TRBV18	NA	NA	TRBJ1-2	CASSPMSQGVPNYGYTF	TGTGCCAGCTCACCTATGTCGCAGGGTGTCCCTAACTATGGCTACACCTTC
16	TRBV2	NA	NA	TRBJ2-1	CASSDSGASSYNEQFF	TGTGCCAGCAGCGACTCGGGTGCAAGCTCCTACAATGAGCAGTTCTTC
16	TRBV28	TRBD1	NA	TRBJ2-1	CASRYKPGQGAGEQFF	TGTGCCAGCAGATACAAACCGGGACAGGGGGCTGGGGAGCAGTTCTTC
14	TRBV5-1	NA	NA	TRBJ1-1	CASTGDAVNTEAFF	TGCGCCAGCACAGGCGACGCAGTTAACACTGAAGCTTTCTTT
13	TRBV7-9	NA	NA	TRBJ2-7	CASSSSGVGEQYF	TGTGCCAGCAGCTCATCAGGGGTCGGCGAGCAGTACTTC
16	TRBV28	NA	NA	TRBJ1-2	CASSPGPQKSQYGYTF	TGTGCCAGCAGCCCTGGGCCCCAAAAATCCCAATATGGCTACACCTTC
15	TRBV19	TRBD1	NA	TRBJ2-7	CASSLGQGAAYEQYF	TGTGCCAGTAGTCTAGGACAGGGGGCGGCCTACGAGCAGTACTTC
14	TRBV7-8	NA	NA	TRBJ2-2	CASSHEVGTGELFF	TGTGCCAGCAGCCATGAGGTGGGCACCGGGGAGCTGTTTTTT
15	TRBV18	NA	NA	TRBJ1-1	CASSPLTGLNTEAFF	TGTGCCAGCTCACCATTGACAGGACTGAACACTGAAGCTTTCTTT
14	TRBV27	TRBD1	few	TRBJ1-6	CASSLGTGRSPLHF	TGTGCCAGCAGTTTAGGGACAGGGCGATCACCCCTCCACTTT
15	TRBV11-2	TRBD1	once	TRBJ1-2	CASSQNTGTGGGYTF	TGTGCCAGCAGCCAAAACACCGGGACAGGGGGCGGCTACACCTTC
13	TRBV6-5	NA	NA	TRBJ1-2	CASSYGRGYGYTF	TGTGCCAGCAGTTACGGCAGGGGATACGGCTACACCTTC
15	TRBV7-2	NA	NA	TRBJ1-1	CASSLVEGSNTEAFF	TGTGCCAGCAGCTTAGTGGAGGGGTCGAACACTGAAGCTTTCTTT
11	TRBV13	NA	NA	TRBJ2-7	CASSFTYEQYF	TGTGCCAGCAGCTTTACCTACGAGCAGTACTTC
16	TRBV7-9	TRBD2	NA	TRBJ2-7	CASSLGVTGGSYEQYF	TGTGCCAGCAGCTTAGGGGTTACGGGGGGGTCCTACGAGCAGTACTTC
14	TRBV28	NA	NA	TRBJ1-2	CASSSGGEGYGYTF	TGTGCCAGCAGTTCCGGCGGGGAAGGCTATGGCTACACCTTC
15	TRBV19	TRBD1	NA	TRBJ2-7	CASSRGEGAAYEQYF	TGTGCCAGCTCCCGGGGAGAGGGGGCAGCCTACGAGCAGTACTTC
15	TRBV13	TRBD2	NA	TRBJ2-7	CASVLSGAGAYEQYF	TGTGCCAGCGTACTTAGCGGGGCCGGAGCCTACGAGCAGTACTTC
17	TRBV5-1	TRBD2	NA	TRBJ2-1	CASSLHSGPSSYNEQFF	TGCGCCAGCAGCTTGCATAGCGGGCCGAGCTCCTACAATGAGCAGTTCTTC
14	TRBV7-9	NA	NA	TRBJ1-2	CASSFNNRPSHYTF	TGTGCCAGCAGCTTTAACAACAGGCCCTCCCACTACACCTTC
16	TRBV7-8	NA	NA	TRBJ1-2	CASSAVFGGTFYGYTF	TGTGCCAGCAGCGCTGTCTTTGGGGGGACGTTCTATGGCTACACCTTC